Each of the 19 T cell receptor beta chains below was sequenced from the same sample in a study of CDR3 diversity in severe acne. TCRdb called the PCR reads again in MiXCR, with one record for every CDR3 protein. Among roughly 100,000 distinct CDR3 sequences listed, about half were seen once. Sequences were obtained from blood. The receptors come from a male donor with acne.

This chain uses TRBV4-3 with TRBJ2-1; D not resolved. Per the germline V gene, CDR1 is LGHNA and CDR2 is YSLEER. The CDR3 contains 15 residues. Deletions cut 0 bases from V and 6 bases from J, with 12 bases between. CDR3: CASSQDGNRINEQFF. CDR3 sequence (DNA): TGCGCCAGCAGCCAAGACGGCAATAGAATCAATGAGCAGTTCTTC.

The CDR3 region is CASSAHRDRGIPNTGELFF. In nucleotides, the CDR3 is TGTGCCAGCAGCGCGCACCGGGACAGGGGGATTCCGAACACCGGGGAGCTGTTTTTT. The chain uses TRBV5-6 and TRBJ2-2, with TRBD1 matching over 11 bases. This CDR3 has 19 amino acids. CDR1 is SGHDT and CDR2 is YYEEEE in the germline V gene. Trimming took 4 bases from V and 0 from J; bases not matched to a gene: 11. The full variable domain, with the rest looked up from reference TRBV5-6 and TRBJ2-2, is DAGVTQSPTHLIKTRGQQVTLRCSPKSGHDTVSWYQQALGQGPQFIFQYYEEEERQRGNFPDRFSGHQFPNYSSELNVNALLLGDSALYLCASSAHRDRGIPNTGELFFGEGSRLTVL.

This clonotype was seen many times. CDR3 sequence reads: CASSLAGGRAEQFF. The CDR3 DNA follows: TGTGCCAGCAGCTTAGCGGGGGGGCGAGCTGAGCAGTTCTTC. V usage is TRBV7-6 and J usage is TRBJ2-1, with D possibly TRBD2 on 7 matching bases. Germline CDR1 SGHVS, CDR2 FNYEAQ. The ends were cut back, 0 bases at V and 9 bases at J, with 12 bases in the middle. This CDR3 is built from 14 residues.

This clonotype has a count of ten or more. The rearrangement links TRBV7-2 to TRBJ2-1; D gene unclear. Per the germline V gene, CDR1 is SGHTA and CDR2 is FQGNSA. The CDR3 covers 14 residues. V shed 0 bases and J shed 6 bases, with 9 bases lying between them. For the CDR3, the DNA is TGTGCCAGCAGCTTAGCGCCCGACGGCAATGAGCAGTTCTTC. It yields the protein CASSLAPDGNEQFF.

This clonotype counts as medium-sized. This chain connects TRBV7-6 to TRBJ1-5; perhaps TRBD1 as D (6 bases). The CDR3 consists of 17 residues. V was cut by 5 bases and J by 2 bases, with 19 bases left in between. Germline V CDR1 and CDR2: SGHVS, FNYEAQ. CDR3 loop: CASSPVVGRGGNQPQHF. For the CDR3, the DNA is TGTGCCAGCAGCCCCGTCGTAGGGAGGGGGGGCAATCAGCCCCAGCATTTT.

This sequence joins TRBV29-1 and TRBJ1-2; TRBD1 matches 7 bases. The trim removed 6 bases at V and 0 bases at J, leaving 7 bases unmatched. Germline CDR1 is SQVTM and CDR2 is ANQGSEA. The CDR3 sequence is 14 residues long. CDR3 bases: TGCAGCGTGGACGTCGGACAGGCTAACTATGGCTACACCTTC. It encodes CSVDVGQANYGYTF.

The chain has TRBV20-1 and TRBJ2-5, with 7 bases that match TRBD1. In germline, CDR1 is DFQATT, CDR2 SNEGSKA (reference sequence). J gave up 5 bases and V 2 bases, and 11 bases lay outside the gene matches. The CDR3 runs to 15 residues. The CDR3 region has the DNA TGCAGTGCTAGAAAACCGACAGGGCCCGAGGAGACCCAGTACTTC. It is translated as CSARKPTGPEETQYF.

V gene TRBV7-6 combines with J gene TRBJ2-5; 9 nucleotides align to TRBD1. J was trimmed by 2 bases and V by 4 bases; bases with no gene match: 5. In germline, CDR1 is SGHVS, CDR2 FNYEAQ. This CDR3 has 15 residues. CDR3 coding DNA: TGTGCCAGCAGCTCGGGACAGGGAGAGCAAGAGACCCAGTACTTC. Protein product: CASSSGQGEQETQYF.

The chain links TRBV11-1 to TRBJ1-2; D ambiguous. The CDR3 is made up of 14 amino acids. Trimming removed 5 bases from V and 8 bases from J, with 18 bases in between. Germline lookup yields CDR1 SGHAT and CDR2 FQDESV (reference sequence). CDR3 nucleotide sequence: TGTGCCAGCAGCAACCCCGGGCCCCCTAGGGGCTACACCTTC. This sequence encodes CASSNPGPPRGYTF.

This clonotype was counted only a few times. The chain couples TRBV4-3 to TRBJ1-5; TRBD1 matches 7 bases. Germline V lookup: CDR1 LGHNA, CDR2 YSLEER. The length of the CDR3 is 17 residues. The ends lost 0 bases at V and 4 bases at J; junction bases unmatched: 9. The CDR3 region has the DNA TGCGCCAGCAGCCAAGATCTCCGACAGGGCTCAAATCAGCCCCAGCATTTT. This encodes CASSQDLRQGSNQPQHF.

As for this clonotype: A much larger clonotype is one base distant, so this may be a read error. This chain links TRBV29-1 with TRBJ2-2; TRBD2 matches at 11 bases. The length of the CDR3 is 15 residues. Germline assignment: CDR1 SQVTM and CDR2 ANQGSEA. CDR3 coding DNA: TGCGGCGGCATACTAGCGGGAGCGAACACCGGGGAGCTGTTTTTT. It encodes CGGILAGANTGELFF.

This clonotype was found many times. The V and J genes are TRBV7-8 and TRBJ2-3; 8 nucleotides match TRBD2. The germline V gene encodes CDR1 SGHVS and CDR2 FQNEAQ. The CDR3 covers 15 residues. The junction had 4 bases not matched to a gene; V was cut back by 1 base and J by 4 bases. The CDR3, as DNA: TGTGCCAGCAGCTTAGTGCGGGAGGAATCAGATACGCAGTATTTT. Its translation is CASSLVREESDTQYF.

This clonotype showed up many times. V usage is TRBV9 and J usage is TRBJ2-1; D not resolved. The ends were cut back, 0 bases at V and 4 bases at J, with 5 bases in the middle. The CDR3 has 13 amino acids. CDR1 and CDR2 from the germline V gene are SGDLS and YYNGEE. The CDR3 region has the DNA TGTGCCAGCAGCGTAGGTCAATACAATGAGCAGTTCTTC. Protein sequence: CASSVGQYNEQFF.

The V and J genes are TRBV20-1 and TRBJ2-5; 7 positions agree with TRBD1. The CDR3 contains 14 residues. The ends lost 5 bases at V and 0 bases at J; junction bases unmatched: 6. The germline gives CDR1 DFQATT, CDR2 SNEGSKA (reference sequence). The CDR3 protein is CSARGQTYQETQYF. Here the CDR3 DNA reads TGCAGTGCTCGGGGACAGACATACCAAGAGACCCAGTACTTC.

Comment on this clonotype: A much larger clone differs from this one at a single base, so this may be a read error. This rearrangement joins TRBV2 to TRBJ2-1; D not certain. V was shortened by 2 bases and J by 0 bases, with 14 bases between the two germline ends. Germline CDR1 is SNHLY and CDR2 is FYNNEI. This CDR3 has 17 residues. In DNA, the CDR3 is TGTGCCAGCAGTGAATTGTCTGTGCTAGGCTCCTACAATGAGCAGTTCTTC. It is translated as CASSELSVLGSYNEQFF.

In regard to this clonotype: The conserved closing phenylalanine or tryptophan is absent in this CDR3, likely reflecting a read error. V usage is TRBV6-1 and J usage is TRBJ2-3; D unresolved. Trimming stripped 1 base from V and 4 bases from J, with 9 bases between. The CDR3 consists of 14 residues. Germline V lookup: CDR1 MNHNS, CDR2 SASEGT. CDR3 sequence reads: CASSEGAEADTQYL. CDR3 bases: TGTGCCAGCAGTGAAGGGGCGGAAGCAGATACGCAGTATCTT.

This clonotype has only a few counts. The chain uses TRBV6-5 and TRBJ1-3; 9 bases map to TRBD1. The CDR3 sequence is 14 residues long. With V trimmed by 5 bases and J by 7 bases, 6 bases remained unmatched. CDR1 and CDR2 (germline): MNHEY, SVGAGI. CDR3 loop: CASSRGDRGNTIYF. CDR3 in DNA: TGTGCCAGCAGTCGAGGTGACAGGGGGAACACCATATATTTT.

This chain connects TRBV20-1 to TRBJ2-2, with TRBD1 as a possible D gene (6 bases). CDR3 length equals 14 residues. V dropped 2 bases and J dropped 6 bases, with 13 bases sitting between them. Germline CDR1 reads DFQATT; CDR2 reads SNEGSKA (reference sequence). The CDR3 sequence: CSARLGQGAGELFF. The CDR3, as DNA: TGCAGTGCTAGACTGGGACAAGGAGCCGGGGAGCTGTTTTTT.

This clonotype was detected many times. The V gene is TRBV9, the J gene TRBJ2-3, with D perhaps TRBD2 (6 bases). This CDR3 comprises 14 residues. V gave up 3 bases and J gave up 6 bases, with 14 bases separating them. Looked up from germline, CDR1 is SGDLS and CDR2 is YYNGEE. The CDR3, as DNA: TGTGCCAGCAGCGGGGCGGGGCCCCGGGATACGCAGTATTTT. Translated: CASSGAGPRDTQYF.